The clone carrying this T cell receptor (beta chain) was seen at least ten times. The antigen is undetermined. The protocol attached unique molecular identifiers to individual cDNA molecules. TCRdb processed the 5' RACE reads anew with MiXCR; each CDR3 protein has one entry. This sample has around 88,000 distinct CDR3 sequences, with around 15% found just once. The sample is drawn from a study of early T cells in non-severe SARS-CoV-2 infection. Study observations and caveats: Private and CD4 specificities were missed by VDJdb matching, which favored anti-spike CD8 responses.

The source of this sequence is an adult who was a healthcare worker with PCR-confirmed SARS-CoV-2 infection or an uninfected control (not recorded which). The sequencing input was whole blood.

Here the CDR3 reads CAIRSGQMNSGANVLTF. Written as DNA, the CDR3 is TGTGCCATCAGATCGGGACAGATGAACTCTGGGGCCAACGTCCTGACTTTC. The genes are TRBV10-3 and TRBJ2-6; 7 bases line up with TRBD1. Losses at the gene ends were 6 bases for V and 0 bases for J; bases not matched to a gene: 8. Germline CDR1 is ENHRY and CDR2 is SYGVKD. CDR3 length: 17 residues.